A single TCR beta chain is shown here with its context. Its antigen remains unidentified. V dropped 4 bases and J dropped 4; count of bases not matched to a gene: 5. CDR1 and CDR2 (germline): SGHNT, YYREEE (reference sequence). CDR3 length equals 14 residues. These data come from a study of T cell repertoires in cytomegalovirus infection. About the study: TCR beta signatures that were public indicated CMV infection and matching HLA type.

TCRdb passed the reads through MiXCR, listing each CDR3 protein once. The sample has some 940,000 distinct CDR3 sequences, less than 40% seen once. This material consisted of cultured CD8+ T cells from PBMCs, taken from culture after CMV antigen stimulation. The chain joins TRBV5-4 to TRBJ2-7; 10 bases are shared with TRBD1. The sequence derives from a human donor in good health (CMV status not recorded). Some clones in this sample may be carry-over from other donors' samples. CDR3 amino acids: CASSDGQGVYEQYF. Here the CDR3 DNA reads TGTGCCAGCAGCGACGGACAGGGGGTTTACGAGCAGTACTTC. Looking up the rest from reference TRBV5-4 and TRBJ2-7 gives the full variable domain: ETGVTQSPTHLIKTRGQQVTLRCSSQSGHNTVSWYQQALGQGPQFIFQYYREEENGRGNFPPRFSGLQFPNYSSELNVNALELDDSALYLCASSDGQGVYEQYFGPGTRLTVT.